The 19 T cell receptor beta chains below come from one sample, sequenced in a study of blood T cell repertoires in COVID-19. The protocol was immunoSEQ multiplex PCR, while the TCRdb copy is restricted to in-frame clones and leaves out a portion. The sample has some 290,000 clones; roughly nine tenths are singletons. The sequenced sample consisted of peripheral blood. These receptors all stem from a woman aged 25 to 39 with COVID-19, enrolled during active disease.

CDR3 in amino acids: CASGLDRGGYTF. The CDR3 DNA is TGTGCTAGTGGTTTGGACAGGGGGGGCTACACCTTC. V gene TRBV12-5 combines with J gene TRBJ1-2; 8 bases agree with TRBD1. The V gene's germline CDR1 is LGHNT and CDR2 FRNRAP. V dropped 1 base and J dropped 8; count of bases not matched to a gene: 0. The CDR3 runs to 12 residues.

The chain joins TRBV19 to TRBJ2-1, with 8 bases identical to TRBD2. Trimming took 5 bases from V and 6 from J; bases not matched to a gene: 6. The CDR3 totals 14 residues. Per germline, CDR1 LNHDA and CDR2 SQIVND (reference sequence). The CDR3 loop reads CASSLGLVRNEQFF. The DNA of the CDR3 is TGTGCCAGTAGTCTGGGACTAGTTCGCAATGAGCAGTTCTTC. Variable domain in full (rest from reference TRBV19 and TRBJ2-1): DGGITQSPKYLFRKEGQNVTLSCEQNLNHDAMYWYRQDPGQGLRLIYYSQIVNDFQKGDIAEGYSVSREKKESFPLTVTSAQKNPTAFYLCASSLGLVRNEQFFGPGTRLTVL.

This clone came up once. The chain uses TRBV7-9 and TRBJ2-7, with TRBD1 matching over 9 bases. Germline assignment: CDR1 SEHNR and CDR2 FQNEAQ (reference sequence). The CDR3 has 13 residues. J was trimmed by 2 bases and V by 10 bases; bases with no gene match: 6. The CDR3, as DNA: TGTGCCACCTCGGGGACAGGGCCCTACGAGCAGTACTTC. Translating gives CATSGTGPYEQYF.

V usage is TRBV10-3 and J usage is TRBJ1-3, with unresolved D. The ends were cut back, 0 bases at V and 4 bases at J, with 13 bases in the middle. The CDR3 has 16 amino acids. Looked up from germline, CDR1 is ENHRY and CDR2 is SYGVKD. The CDR3 DNA reads as TGTGCCATCAGTGAGTCCGCCCCCCGGGTAGGAAACACCATATATTTT. It codes for CAISESAPRVGNTIYF.

The V call is TRBV2, the J call TRBJ1-2, with TRBD1 as a possible D gene (6 bases). The V end was cut by 4 bases, the J end by 8 bases, with 17 bases between. In germline, CDR1 is SNHLY, CDR2 FYNNEI. The CDR3 loop spans 14 amino acids. The CDR3 DNA reads TGTGCCAGCAGTGGGGGGCGGGGGTTAAAAGGCTACACCTTC. It specifies CASSGGRGLKGYTF.

The count of this clone is one. The rearrangement links TRBV6-6 to TRBJ2-3; weak D call: TRBD1 (5 bases). The CDR3 has 14 amino acids. Germline V gene lookup returns CDR1 MNHNY and CDR2 SVGAGI (reference sequence). The V gene lost 7 bases and the J gene lost 0 bases, with 11 bases spanning the gap. CDR3 in DNA: TGTGCCAGCACCCGACAGTTTAGCACAGATACGCAGTATTTT. Translated: CASTRQFSTDTQYF.

The chain uses TRBV7-9 and TRBJ1-1, with TRBD1 matching over 7 bases. Germline-derived CDR1 and CDR2 are SEHNR and FQNEAQ (reference sequence). This CDR3 is built from 17 residues. V gave up 5 bases and J gave up 0 bases; unmatched junction bases: 12. The chain's CDR3 is CASSLSPGQTLNTEAFF. The CDR3, as DNA: TGTGCCAGCAGCCTCTCACCGGGACAGACTTTGAACACTGAAGCTTTCTTT.

The chain carries TRBV27 and TRBJ2-1; TRBD1 might be the D (6 bases). Trimming removed 5 bases at V and 10 bases at J, with 12 bases between. Germline values: CDR1 MNHEY, CDR2 SMNVEV (reference sequence). This CDR3 is 12 amino acids long. CDR3 in DNA: TGTGCCAGCAGTCAACAGGGCTGGGAGCAGTTCTTC. This translates into CASSQQGWEQFF.

This clone was seen just once. J is TRBJ1-4 and V is TRBV5-1; D gene ambiguous. The germline V and J ends were trimmed by 0 bases and 8 bases, with 14 bases remaining between them. CDR1 and CDR2 (germline): SGHRS, YFSETQ. The CDR3 runs to 15 residues. The CDR3 is CASSLAPKSKEKLFF. CDR3 nucleotides: TGCGCCAGCAGCTTGGCTCCAAAAAGCAAGGAAAAACTGTTTTTT.

J is TRBJ2-1 and V is TRBV6-5, with D maybe TRBD2 (6 bases). Trimming stripped 6 bases from V and 6 bases from J, with 12 bases between. The CDR3 spans 13 residues. The germline V gene encodes CDR1 MNHEY and CDR2 SVGAGI. The CDR3 nucleotides are TGTGCCAGCAGCCAAACCGGGAGCAATGAGCAGTTCTTC. It translates to CASSQTGSNEQFF.

This clone was picked up one time. The chain recombines TRBV27 with TRBJ2-7; 12 nucleotides match TRBD1. Per germline, CDR1 MNHEY and CDR2 SMNVEV (reference sequence). This CDR3 has 16 residues. V lost 1 base and J lost 5; bases outside the gene matches: 6. The CDR3 protein is CASSLLTGTGGNEQYF. The CDR3 nucleotides are TGTGCCAGCAGTTTATTGACCGGGACAGGGGGCAACGAGCAGTACTTC.

This rearrangement joins TRBV18 to TRBJ2-7; TRBD1 matches 8 bases. The germline CDR1 and CDR2 sequences are KGHSH and LQKENI. With V trimmed by 1 base and J by 5 bases, 13 bases remained unmatched. There are 17 residues in the CDR3. The CDR3 region is CASSPRRKDRARDEQYF. CDR3 bases: TGTGCCAGCTCACCACGGAGGAAGGACAGGGCAAGGGACGAGCAGTACTTC.

This clone was observed a few times. The CDR3 spells CASSRGGAGMSNQPQHF. The CDR3, as DNA: TGTGCCAGCAGCCGCGGGGGAGCAGGGATGTCCAATCAGCCCCAGCATTTT. This chain connects TRBV7-9 to TRBJ1-5; D might be TRBD1 (5 bases). V was cut by 5 bases and J by 3 bases, with 20 bases left in between. The CDR3 is made up of 17 amino acids. Germline V gene lookup returns CDR1 SEHNR and CDR2 FQNEAQ (reference sequence).

J is TRBJ2-7 and V is TRBV6-6; 9 bases line up with TRBD1. Trimming at V came to 2 bases and at J to 0 bases, leaving 5 bases not matched to a gene. The CDR3 has 16 residues. Germline CDR1 reads MNHNY; CDR2 reads SVGAGI (reference sequence). The CDR3 DNA reads as TGTGCCAGCAGTTACGGGGACAGGGATCCCTCCTACGAGCAGTACTTC. Translation gives CASSYGDRDPSYEQYF.

The J gene is TRBJ1-2, the V gene TRBV5-4; 7 bases fit TRBD1. Germline V gene data show CDR1 as SGHNT and CDR2 as YYREEE (reference sequence). J gave up 7 bases and V 4 bases, and 13 bases lay outside the gene matches. This CDR3 is 15 amino acids long. The CDR3 coding sequence is TGTGCCAGCAGCCATCCGGACAGGAAGGTTGGTGGCTACACCTTC. Encoded protein: CASSHPDRKVGGYTF.

The chain uses TRBV2 and TRBJ1-4, with 9 nucleotides matching TRBD1. The CDR3 has 13 residues. The J segment lost 8 bases and the V segment lost 7 bases, leaving 5 bases of the junction unmatched. The germline V gene encodes CDR1 SNHLY and CDR2 FYNNEI. CDR3 DNA: TGTGCCAGCACCACAGGGGGCCGGGAAAAACTGTTTTTT. It codes for CASTTGGREKLFF.

V is TRBV27 and J is TRBJ2-7; maybe TRBD1 (6 bases). V was trimmed by 3 bases and J by 1 base, leaving 10 bases between them. The CDR3 sequence is 14 residues long. Germline V CDR1 and CDR2: MNHEY, SMNVEV (reference sequence). Written as DNA, the CDR3 is TGTGCCAGCAGTTTGTCGGACAGTTCCTACGAGCAGTACTTC. Protein product: CASSLSDSSYEQYF.

The gene calls are TRBV5-1 and TRBJ2-5; 11 bases fit TRBD2. J gave up 5 bases and V 4 bases, and 4 bases lay outside the gene matches. Per the germline V gene, CDR1 is SGHRS and CDR2 is YFSETQ. CDR3 length equals 14 residues. CDR3: CASSGASGGETQYF. CDR3 in DNA: TGCGCCAGCAGCGGGGCTAGCGGGGGGGAGACCCAGTACTTC.

The genes are TRBV3-1 (or the pseudogene TRBV3-2) and TRBJ2-1; 7 nucleotides match TRBD2. With 1 base clipped from V and 3 bases from J, the junction kept 6 bases outside the gene matches. The CDR3 extends over 16 amino acids. Germline CDR1 LGHDT, CDR2 YNNKEL (reference sequence). The CDR3 DNA follows: TGTGCCAGCAGCCAAGGCTCGTGGGGGGGCTACAATGAGCAGTTCTTC. Translating it yields CASSQGSWGGYNEQFF.